This is a list of T cell receptor beta chains from one sample in a study of cytomegalovirus exposure and HLA in healthy donors. Libraries were prepared by immunoSEQ multiplex PCR; TCRdb keeps only in-frame clonotypes and omits some of them. Of some 110,000 clones listed, about 88% are singletons. Sequencing was done on a sample of PBMCs. The origin of the receptors is a woman aged 18-29 years in good health and CMV-seropositive. CDR3s leave out the opening cysteine and the closing phenylalanine or tryptophan. Fields, in order: J gene, V gene, CDR3 protein.

>TRBJ1-1|TRBV19
ASSIEIGTGGEAF
>TRBJ2-5|TRBV25-1
ASSELAPEETQY
>TRBJ2-1|TRBV4-1
ASSQERSPGEQF
>TRBJ2-7|TRBV27
ASSPSGGDSPYEQY
>TRBJ1-3|TRBV5-1
ASSPQGSGNTIY
>TRBJ2-1|TRBV19
ASSFPTSAFNEQF
>TRBJ2-7|TRBV19
ASGDRQTYEQY
>TRBJ2-7|TRBV7-8
ASSLGGQGSYEQY
>TRBJ2-2|TRBV27
ASRGLTSGRIGELF
>TRBJ2-7|TRBV20-1
SASSRGEQY
>TRBJ2-7|TRBV7-9
ASSSAGDEQY
>TRBJ1-6|TRBV28
ASRRPQGRNSPLH
>TRBJ1-1|TRBV11-2
ASSLGTGFTEAF
>TRBJ1-6|TRBV25-1
ASSESGRAFLGSPLH
>TRBJ2-1|TRBV7-9
ASSLGTGGNEQF
>TRBJ1-3|TRBV19
ASRAPGNTIY
>TRBJ2-5|TRBV2
ASGTRGETQY
>TRBJ1-2|TRBV28
ASSTKTGSHGYT
>TRBJ2-1|TRBV11-2
ASSPLVSEQF
>TRBJ2-7|TRBV13
ASSTQTSGGAVPYEQY
>TRBJ2-1|TRBV5-1
ASSLAPSRQF
>TRBJ1-5|TRBV7-2
ASSLRSGGNQPQH
>TRBJ1-1|TRBV18
ASSPRTGGTEAF
>TRBJ1-1|TRBV30
AWNNPPGQGARNTEAF
>TRBJ2-1|TRBV6-5
ASRGTGSVNEQF
>TRBJ1-1|TRBV2
ASSETAGTRAEAF
>TRBJ1-6|TRBV6-5
ASSDARGSPLH
>TRBJ1-5|TRBV7-9
ASSPGNSNQPQH
>TRBJ1-4|TRBV5-4
ASSLGGQARNEKLF
>TRBJ2-1|TRBV19
ASSMYRSSYNEQF
>TRBJ2-1|TRBV6-5
ASTNSGERF
>TRBJ1-1|TRBV5-6
ASSPGQGWRTEAF
>TRBJ1-5|TRBV19
ASSIPGYQPQH
>TRBJ1-2|TRBV27
ASSSSARIGYGYT
>TRBJ2-7|TRBV29-1
SVAGQLSYEQY
>TRBJ1-4|TRBV2
ASSVQVNEKLF
>TRBJ2-3|TRBV19
ASSLLAGGLVDTQY
>TRBJ2-7|TRBV11-2
ASSFLAGDLSEQY
>TRBJ2-7|TRBV2
ASSSRTGHYEQY
>TRBJ1-1|TRBV14
ASSRQGYRMGGTEAF
>TRBJ1-2|TRBV6-1
ASRATGFNYGYT
>TRBJ2-1|TRBV6-1
ASRAGEGWTAQF
>TRBJ2-3|TRBV5-1
ASSPHTDTQY
>TRBJ2-3|TRBV15
ATSRDYRDTQY
>TRBJ2-3|TRBV4-1
ASSQDDRLYTDTQY
>TRBJ2-1|TRBV6-4
ASSQREYNEQF
>TRBJ1-3|TRBV6-1
ASRDSVSSGNTIY
>TRBJ2-5|TRBV7-2
ASSARGLGQETQY
>TRBJ2-7|TRBV19
ASSTGTSGTYEQY
>TRBJ2-1|TRBV10-3
ATTRAAYNEQF
>TRBJ1-5|TRBV19
ASSIRAGQGNQPQH
>TRBJ1-2|TRBV28
ASQQGNYGYT
>TRBJ2-2|TRBV11-1
ASSLSRGGPGELF
>TRBJ2-3|TRBV5-1
ASSFGSTSGADTQY
>TRBJ1-2|TRBV28
ASTDRNYGYT